This is a list of T cell receptor beta chains from one sample in a study of shared clonotypes between healthy human individuals. Data came from immunoSEQ multiplex PCR; TCRdb stores just in-frame clones and leaves some out. This sample has approximately 95,000 clones; about two thirds occur once, and the top ten carry less than 50%. The sample taken for sequencing was memory CD8+ T cells sorted from blood. The receptors shown here come from a man aged 25-45 years in good health. Each CDR3 is given with its conserved first and last residue. A D gene is named only where the DNA matches it firmly. Clone size is shown for a subset of rows, as once, few, many or a class of expanded clone.

size	V	J	D	DNA	CDR3
NA	TRBV28	TRBJ2-5	TRBD2	TGTGTCACGCTAGCGGGAGTTTCTAAAGAGACCCAGTACTTC	CVTLAGVSKETQYF
many	TRBV4-3	TRBJ2-1	TRBD1	TGCGCCAGCAGCCAAGAGTCAGGACAGGGGCCCTACAATGAGCAGTTCTTC	CASSQESGQGPYNEQFF
NA	TRBV25-1	TRBJ2-3	TRBD2	TGTGCCAGCAGAAGAGCGGGAGAGTCCACAGATACGCAGTATTTT	CASRRAGESTDTQYF
NA	TRBV6-5	TRBJ2-7	NA	TGTGCCAGCAGTTACTCTACAGCTTGGCCCTTCTACGAGCAGTACTTC	CASSYSTAWPFYEQYF
NA	TRBV6-4	TRBJ1-1	NA	TGTGCCAGCAGTGAGTCCGGATTGAACACTGAAGCTTTCTTT	CASSESGLNTEAFF
few	TRBV6-1	TRBJ2-7	TRBD2	TGTGCCAGCAGTGCGACTAGCGGGGACTACGAGCAGTACTTC	CASSATSGDYEQYF
once	TRBV28	TRBJ2-1	NA	TGTGCCAGCAGTTTCAGCTACAATGAGCAGTTCTTC	CASSFSYNEQFF
NA	TRBV9	TRBJ2-2	NA	TGTGCCAGCAGCGTAAATCACGGGGAGCTGTTTTTT	CASSVNHGELFF
NA	TRBV19	TRBJ2-7	TRBD1	TGTGCCAGTAAGGTCGCAGGGGGATACGAGCAGTACTTC	CASKVAGGYEQYF
NA	TRBV29-1	TRBJ2-6	NA	TGCAGCGTTAGGCATATACTAGCACAAAGTCGGGCCAACGTCCTGACTTTC	CSVRHILAQSRANVLTF
NA	TRBV5-5	TRBJ2-2	TRBD2	TGTGCCAGCAGCCCGGCGGGGACTAGCGGGGCGAACACCGGGGAGCTGTTTTTT	CASSPAGTSGANTGELFF
few	TRBV11-3	TRBJ2-5	TRBD2	TGTGCCAGCAGCTCTAGCGGAGGGGAGGGAGAGACCCAGTACTTC	CASSSSGGEGETQYF
NA	TRBV28	TRBJ2-2	NA	TGTGCCAGCAGTTTACGCGGCGGGGCTTCCGGGGAGCTGTTTTTT	CASSLRGGASGELFF
NA	TRBV2	TRBJ1-1	NA	TGTGCCAGCGTGGGCAGGGGGAACACTGAAGCTTTCTTT	CASVGRGNTEAFF
NA	TRBV6-1	TRBJ2-7	NA	TGTGCCAGCAGTGACGGAGGGAGCCCGTACGAGCAGTACTTC	CASSDGGSPYEQYF
once	TRBV18	TRBJ2-3	NA	TGTGCCAGCTCACCAGCTAGCACAGATACGCAGTATTTT	CASSPASTDTQYF
once	TRBV4-1	TRBJ2-7	NA	TGCGCCAGCAGCCAATCGGCCTTCGGACCCTCCTACGAGCAGTACTTC	CASSQSAFGPSYEQYF
NA	TRBV15	TRBJ2-7	NA	TGTGCCACCAGCAGCGGGGGTAGTTCCTACGAGCAGTACTTC	CATSSGGSSYEQYF
NA	TRBV4-1	TRBJ2-2	TRBD1	TGCGCCAGCAGCCAAGAGACAGCCTTCGGGACAGCGAACACCGGGGAGCTGTTTTTT	CASSQETAFGTANTGELFF
NA	TRBV18	TRBJ2-1	NA	TGTGCCAGCTCACCCCTTATCCCAGAAACCTACAATGAGCAGTTCTTC	CASSPLIPETYNEQFF
NA	TRBV5-4	TRBJ2-1	TRBD2	TGTGCCAGCAGCCTGGAACTAGCGGGAGGGCCGGATGAGCAGTTCTTC	CASSLELAGGPDEQFF
few	TRBV25-1	TRBJ2-1	TRBD1	TGTGCCAGCAGTCTCAGGGACAGGGCCCACAATGAGCAGTTCTTC	CASSLRDRAHNEQFF
NA	TRBV18	TRBJ1-6	NA	TGTGCCAGCTCACCGGGCCAAGAAAATTCACCCCTCCACTTT	CASSPGQENSPLHF
NA	TRBV4-3	TRBJ1-3	NA	TGCGCCAGCAGCCAAGCCCAGCAAAACACCATATATTTT	CASSQAQQNTIYF
NA	TRBV7-2	TRBJ1-1	TRBD1	TGTGCCAGCAGCTTAGAGGGGGACAGACATGATGAAGCTTTCTTT	CASSLEGDRHDEAFF
few	TRBV9	TRBJ1-2	NA	TGTGCCAGCAGCTCAAGGACAGAATCTAACTATGGCTACACCTTC	CASSSRTESNYGYTF
many	TRBV11-2	TRBJ2-7	TRBD1	TGTGCCAGCAGCTTAGGAGGGGACAGTTCCTACGAGCAGTACTTC	CASSLGGDSSYEQYF
many	TRBV6-4	TRBJ2-1	NA	TGTGCCAGCAGTGACTCGATGGCGGGATCCTACAATGAGCAGTTCTTC	CASSDSMAGSYNEQFF
NA	TRBV9	TRBJ2-1	NA	TGTGCCAGCGGGGGTAGCGTCCGTTACAATGAGCAGTTCTTC	CASGGSVRYNEQFF
NA	TRBV29-1	TRBJ1-1	NA	TGCAGCGTTGAATCCTACCGTCGGGGTCGAAACACTGAAGCTTTCTTT	CSVESYRRGRNTEAFF
NA	TRBV11-3	TRBJ2-3	TRBD2	TGTGCCAGCAGCCCCTACCTCGCACGGGAGGGCGGCCCAGATACGCAGTATTTT	CASSPYLAREGGPDTQYF
many	TRBV7-9	TRBJ2-2	NA	TGTGCCAGCTCCTTAGGGGCGGACACCGGGGAGCTGTTTTTT	CASSLGADTGELFF
NA	TRBV7-9	TRBJ2-1	NA	TGTGCCAGCGGCGATACGAGCTCCTACAATGAGCAGTTCTTC	CASGDTSSYNEQFF
NA	TRBV27	TRBJ1-2	TRBD1	TGTGCCAGCAGTCTGACAGGGAGCTATGGCTACACCTTC	CASSLTGSYGYTF
NA	TRBV7-6	TRBJ2-3	NA	TGTGCCAGCAGCCGAGTTTCGTTTTCCCACACAGATACGCAGTATTTT	CASSRVSFSHTDTQYF
NA	TRBV25-1	TRBJ2-7	TRBD1	TGTGCCAGCAGTGATGGGGACAGGGGCTACGAGCAGTACTTC	CASSDGDRGYEQYF
NA	TRBV15	TRBJ2-5	NA	TGTGCCACCAGCAGAGAAAACGGGGCCCAGTACTTC	CATSRENGAQYF
NA	TRBV6-1	TRBJ1-3	NA	TGTGCCAGTCGACAGTCTGGAAACACCATATATTTT	CASRQSGNTIYF
many	TRBV7-9	TRBJ2-7	NA	TGTGCCGCCGGGGATGACGAGCAGTACTTC	CAAGDDEQYF
NA	TRBV6-5	TRBJ2-7	TRBD1	TGTGCCAGCAGTTACGGGACAGGGGGATACGAGCAGTACTTC	CASSYGTGGYEQYF
NA	TRBV7-2	TRBJ1-5	TRBD1	TGTGCCAGCAGCTTAGCAGACAGGGGAGGGAGTCAGCCCCAGCATTTT	CASSLADRGGSQPQHF
NA	TRBV13	TRBJ2-3	NA	TGTGCCAGCAGCCGACGGGGTGGTAGCACAGATACGCAGTATTTT	CASSRRGGSTDTQYF
NA	TRBV18	TRBJ1-5	TRBD1	TGTGCCAGCTCACTGGGACAGGGGACAGGGCCCCAGCATTTT	CASSLGQGTGPQHF